One T cell receptor (beta chain) is described in this entry. What it recognizes is unknown. This entry comes from a study of T cell repertoires in cytomegalovirus infection. Study as a whole: TCR beta signatures that were public indicated CMV infection and matching HLA type.

TCRdb re-analysed the reads in MiXCR, keeping a single row per CDR3 protein. The sample has fewer than 200,000 distinct CDR3 sequences; nearly 9.5% are singletons. The study, taken as a whole, reports: HLA-C-restricted CMV clonotypes gave the most frequent clonotype in two of eight donors. Totalled public TCR beta family frequency picked out people who carried CMV plus the relevant HLA.

The V gene lost 6 bases and the J gene lost 3 bases, with 14 bases spanning the gap. This CDR3 is 14 amino acids long. Per germline, CDR1 MNHEY and CDR2 SVGEGT. This clonotype was obtained from a human donor in good health (CMV status not recorded). Some clones in this sample may be carry-over from other donors' samples. Input material: PBMCs. The V gene is TRBV6-2 or TRBV6-3, the J gene TRBJ1-1, with D possibly being TRBD1 (5 bases). The CDR3 here is CASSYDGTYTEAFF. CDR3 in DNA: TGTGCCAGCAGCTACGACGGGACTTACACTGAAGCTTTCTTT.